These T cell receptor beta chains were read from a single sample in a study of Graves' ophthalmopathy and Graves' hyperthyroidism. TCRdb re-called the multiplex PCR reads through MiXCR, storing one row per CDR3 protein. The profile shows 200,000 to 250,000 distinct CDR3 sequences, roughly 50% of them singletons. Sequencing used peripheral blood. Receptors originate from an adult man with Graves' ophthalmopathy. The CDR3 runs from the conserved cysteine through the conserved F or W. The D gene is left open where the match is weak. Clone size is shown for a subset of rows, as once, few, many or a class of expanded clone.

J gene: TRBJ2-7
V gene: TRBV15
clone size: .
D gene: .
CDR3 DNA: TGTGCCACCAGCAGACAGGGGTCCTACGAGCAGTACTTC
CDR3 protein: CATSRQGSYEQYF

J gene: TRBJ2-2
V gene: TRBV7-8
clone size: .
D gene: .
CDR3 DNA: TGTGCCAGCAGCCGGGCTAGCGTGTCGACCGGGGAGCTGTTTTTT
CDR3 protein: CASSRASVSTGELFF

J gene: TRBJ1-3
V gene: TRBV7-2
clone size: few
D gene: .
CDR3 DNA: TGTGCCAGCAGCTCCAGCCCCCGTCTCTCTGGAAACACCATATATTTT
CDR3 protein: CASSSSPRLSGNTIYF

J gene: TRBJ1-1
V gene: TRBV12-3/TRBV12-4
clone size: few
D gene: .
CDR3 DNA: TGTGCCAGCAGTTTATCGGACAGATTCACTGAAGCTTTCTTT
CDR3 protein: CASSLSDRFTEAFF

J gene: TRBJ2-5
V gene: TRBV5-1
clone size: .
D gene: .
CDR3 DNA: TGTGCCAGCAGCTTGATCGGGGGGCAGAAAAGGGGGGACCAGTACTTC
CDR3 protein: CASSLIGGQKRGDQYF

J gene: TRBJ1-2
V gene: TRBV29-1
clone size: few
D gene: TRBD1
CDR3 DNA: TGCAGCGTTGATGGGACAGGGGAAGGCTACACCTTC
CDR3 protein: CSVDGTGEGYTF

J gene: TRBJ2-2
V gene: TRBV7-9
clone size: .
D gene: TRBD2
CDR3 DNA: TGTGCCAGCAGCTCTTTCCGACTAGCGGGGGGGCCTTCCAACACCGGGGAGCTGTTTTTT
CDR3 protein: CASSSFRLAGGPSNTGELFF

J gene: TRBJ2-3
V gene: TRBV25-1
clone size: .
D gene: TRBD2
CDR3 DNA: TGTGCCAGCAGTGAGCGAGGACTAGCAAATCAGTATTTT
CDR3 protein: CASSERGLANQYF

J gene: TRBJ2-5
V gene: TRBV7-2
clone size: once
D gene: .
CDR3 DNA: TGTGCCAGCAGCTTGGGCAATCGGTTCCTTAGGGAGACCCAGTACTTC
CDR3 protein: CASSLGNRFLRETQYF

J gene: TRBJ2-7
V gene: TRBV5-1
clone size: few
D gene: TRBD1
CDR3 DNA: TGCGCCAGCAGCTTGGGCGCGGACAGGGGCTACGAGCAGTACTTC
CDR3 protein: CASSLGADRGYEQYF

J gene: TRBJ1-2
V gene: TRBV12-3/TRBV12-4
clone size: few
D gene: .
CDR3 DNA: TGTGCCAGCAGTTTGGTCCGAAGACACAATAACTATGGCTACACCTTC
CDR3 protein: CASSLVRRHNNYGYTF

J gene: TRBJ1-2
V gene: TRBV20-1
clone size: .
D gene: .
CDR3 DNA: TGCAGTGCTAGGGTAGCGAACTATGGCTACACCTTC
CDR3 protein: CSARVANYGYTF

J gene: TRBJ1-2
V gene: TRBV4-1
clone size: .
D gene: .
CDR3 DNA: TGCGCCAGCAGCCAAGATAGAGGGACCTATGGCTACACCTTC
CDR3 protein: CASSQDRGTYGYTF